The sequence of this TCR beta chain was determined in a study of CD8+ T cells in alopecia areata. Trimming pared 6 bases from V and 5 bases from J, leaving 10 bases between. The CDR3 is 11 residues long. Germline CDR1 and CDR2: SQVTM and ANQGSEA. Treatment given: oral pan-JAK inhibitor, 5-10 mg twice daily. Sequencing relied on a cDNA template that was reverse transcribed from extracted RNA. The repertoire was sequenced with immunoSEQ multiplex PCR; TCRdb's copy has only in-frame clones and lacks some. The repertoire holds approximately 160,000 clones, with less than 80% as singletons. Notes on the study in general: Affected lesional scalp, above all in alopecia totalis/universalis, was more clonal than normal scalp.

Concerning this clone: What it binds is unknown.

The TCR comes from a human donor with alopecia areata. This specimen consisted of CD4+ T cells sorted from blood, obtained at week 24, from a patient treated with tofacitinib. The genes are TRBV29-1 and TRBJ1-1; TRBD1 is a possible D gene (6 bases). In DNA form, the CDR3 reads TGCAGCGTCGCAGGGGAGACTGAAGCTTTCTTT. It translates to CSVAGETEAFF.